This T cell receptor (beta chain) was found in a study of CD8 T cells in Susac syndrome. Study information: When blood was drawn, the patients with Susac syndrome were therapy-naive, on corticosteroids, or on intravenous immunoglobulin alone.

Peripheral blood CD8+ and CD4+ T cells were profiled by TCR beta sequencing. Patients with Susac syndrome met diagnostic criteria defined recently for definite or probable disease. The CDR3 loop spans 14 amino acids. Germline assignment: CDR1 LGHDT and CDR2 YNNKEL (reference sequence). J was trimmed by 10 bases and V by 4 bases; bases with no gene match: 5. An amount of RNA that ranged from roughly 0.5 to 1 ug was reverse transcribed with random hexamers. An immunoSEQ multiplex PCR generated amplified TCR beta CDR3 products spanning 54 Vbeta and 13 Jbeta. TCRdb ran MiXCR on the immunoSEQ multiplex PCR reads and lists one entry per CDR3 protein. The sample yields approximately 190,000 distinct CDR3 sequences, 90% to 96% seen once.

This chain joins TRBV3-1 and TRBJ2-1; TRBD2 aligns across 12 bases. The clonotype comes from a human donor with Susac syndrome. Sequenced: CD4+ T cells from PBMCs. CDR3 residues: CASSLRTSGDEQFF. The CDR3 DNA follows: TGTGCCAGCAGCCTCCGGACTAGCGGGGACGAGCAGTTCTTC.